This T cell receptor beta chain was recorded in a study of cytomegalovirus exposure and HLA in healthy donors. Points from the study as a whole: DRB1 had the most TCR associations and HLA-C the fewest, a later analysis found, with rates varying by HLA locus. The HLA-A and HLA-B alleles of most subjects were reportedly predicted accurately from TCR beta sequences.

The study ran its PCR with 60 Vbeta and 13 Jbeta primers. The data were produced by immunoSEQ multiplex PCR, yet TCRdb's version contains in-frame clones alone and is incomplete. The sample yields some 130,000 clones, approximately 80% seen once. Germline lookup yields CDR1 SGHTA and CDR2 FQGNSA. Deletions cut 0 bases from V and 4 bases from J, with 6 bases between. The CDR3 is made up of 13 amino acids. As concerns this clone: Antigen: not known.

The source is a human donor in good health. The chain carries TRBV7-2 and TRBJ1-1; D unresolved. Sample: PBMCs. The CDR3 bases are TGTGCCAGCAGCTTAGCTCCGGGCACTGAAGCTTTCTTT. It codes for CASSLAPGTEAFF.